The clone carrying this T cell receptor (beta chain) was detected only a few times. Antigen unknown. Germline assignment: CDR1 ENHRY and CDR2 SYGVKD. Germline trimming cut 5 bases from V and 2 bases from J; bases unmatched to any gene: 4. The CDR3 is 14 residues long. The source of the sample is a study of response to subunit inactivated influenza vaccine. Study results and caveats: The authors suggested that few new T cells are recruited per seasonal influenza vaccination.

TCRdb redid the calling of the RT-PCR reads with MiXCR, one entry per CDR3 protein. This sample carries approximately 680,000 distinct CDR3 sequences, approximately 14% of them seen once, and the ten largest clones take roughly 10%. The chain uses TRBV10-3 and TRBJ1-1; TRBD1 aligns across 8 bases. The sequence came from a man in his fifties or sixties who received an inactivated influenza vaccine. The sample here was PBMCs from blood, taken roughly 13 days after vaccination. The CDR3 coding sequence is TGTGCCATCAGTATAGGACAGGGCAACACTGAAGCTTTCTTT. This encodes CAISIGQGNTEAFF.